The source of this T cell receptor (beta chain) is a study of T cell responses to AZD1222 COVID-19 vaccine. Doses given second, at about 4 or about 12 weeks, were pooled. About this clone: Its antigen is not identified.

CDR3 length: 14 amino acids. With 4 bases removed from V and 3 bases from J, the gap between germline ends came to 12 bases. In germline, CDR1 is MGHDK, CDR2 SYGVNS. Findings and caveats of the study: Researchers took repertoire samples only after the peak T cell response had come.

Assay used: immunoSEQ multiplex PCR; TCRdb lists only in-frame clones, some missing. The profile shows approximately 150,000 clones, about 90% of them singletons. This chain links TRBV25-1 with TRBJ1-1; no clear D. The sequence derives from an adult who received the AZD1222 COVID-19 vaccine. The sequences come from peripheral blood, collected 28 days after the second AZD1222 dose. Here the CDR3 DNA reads TGTGCCAGCAGTGGGCGCCCTGGGGACACTGAAGCTTTCTTT. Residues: CASSGRPGDTEAFF.